This TCR beta chain was sequenced for a study of blood T cell repertoires in COVID-19. The trim removed 1 base at V and 4 bases at J, leaving 6 bases unmatched. CDR1 is SGHVS, CDR2 FQNEAQ, per germline. The CDR3 contains 16 residues. Some clones are missing from TCRdb's copy, which holds only in-frame ones; the method was immunoSEQ multiplex PCR. The data show fewer than 450,000 clones, around 88% seen once. The chain links TRBV7-8 to TRBJ2-3; 9 positions agree with TRBD2. This receptor was taken from a woman aged 45 to 65 with COVID-19, enrolled during active disease. The sequenced sample consisted of peripheral blood. This CDR3 reads CASSLEASGVADTQYF. DNA for the CDR3: TGTGCCAGCAGCTTAGAGGCTAGCGGGGTAGCAGATACGCAGTATTTT.